These T cell receptor beta chains were read from a single sample in a study of cytomegalovirus exposure and HLA in healthy donors. Sequencing was performed with immunoSEQ multiplex PCR; in TCRdb, only in-frame clones are kept and a portion is missing. The sample yields around 70,000 clones, over 80% seen once. The sequenced material came from PBMCs. The receptors shown here come from a man aged 18 to 29 in good health and CMV-seronegative. Each CDR3 is given with its conserved first and last residue. The size entry is marked missing in some rows and otherwise reads once, few, many or a size class.

clone_size	v_call	cdr3_length	cdr3_aa
-	TRBV5-4	16	CASSFLAGTRPGELFF
-	TRBV2	14	CASRGSRINQPQHF
-	TRBV4-2	17	CASSQAHGTGRSYEQYF
-	TRBV5-6	12	CASSPRRDTQYF
-	TRBV28	15	CASSIGLAGVRTQYF
once	TRBV6-5	13	CASSYGGNNEQFF
-	TRBV18	15	CASSPGTGGTEKLFF
few	TRBV7-2	13	CASSGSGTDTQYF
-	TRBV2	14	CASSSSGRREKLFF
-	TRBV7-9	14	CAIPLLGEGNEQFF
-	TRBV28	14	CASRFNTGNTEAFF
-	TRBV27	16	CASSLSPLAYSYEQYF
-	TRBV18	16	CASSQIGQAHVDTQYF
-	TRBV10-3	16	CAISGGRQALAYEQYF
-	TRBV5-5	13	CASRVYSSYEQYF
-	TRBV28	16	CASSQGGGSSYNEQFF
once	TRBV9	14	CASSVEVRDTEAFF
-	TRBV7-3	15	CASSWTSGTFNEQFF
-	TRBV7-8	17	CASSFGDGTGAGNTIYF
-	TRBV7-2	16	CASSFGGGGMNTEAFF
-	TRBV6-6	14	CASSSGSGAGELFF
-	TRBV27	18	CASKTYGTSARRTDTQYF
-	TRBV18	12	CASSPGQAGYTF
-	TRBV4-1	15	CASSQAPGLTGELFF
-	TRBV20-1	10	CSGANTEAFF
-	TRBV2	13	CASSGNRDNEQFF
-	TRBV27	15	CASSFIRLGSNEQFF
-	TRBV9	15	CASSVAGRETYGYTF
-	TRBV2	16	CASSEQGLVANYGYTF
-	TRBV7-2	14	CASSPFGGNYGYTF
once	TRBV6-5	11	CASSSFYEQYF
-	TRBV29-1	13	CSVGEGVNTEAFF
-	TRBV28	13	CASRVTSSYGYTF
-	TRBV7-9	17	CASSFPGGRSSYNEQFF
once	TRBV19	14	CASRRASGRETQYF
-	TRBV11-2	14	CASSTSGQGLKLFF
-	TRBV1	14	CTSSAAGLAFPQYF
-	TRBV15	15	CATSRAPRGFHEQYF
-	TRBV28	15	CASSLPLDSLYEQYF
-	TRBV6-5	15	CASQTELSSTDTQYF
-	TRBV28	14	CATDLAGTGETQYF